The rows below give T cell receptor beta chains drawn from one sample of a study of prognosis after radiotherapy for stage I lung cancer. TCRdb processed the multiplex PCR reads anew with MiXCR; each CDR3 protein has one entry. The repertoire consists of 30,000 or so distinct CDR3 sequences, with roughly two fifths occurring once and the leading ten covering less than 20%. The sample consisted of PBMCs, taken before or after stereotactic body radiation therapy (not recorded which). The receptor source for this set is a donor aged 50 or older with non-small cell lung cancer. CDR3s include the opening cysteine and the closing phenylalanine or tryptophan. Each record gives: D gene, clone size, V gene, J gene, CDR3 DNA, CDR3 protein. The D gene is left open where the match is weak. Size is omitted from some rows. Given values are once, few, many or a class for expanded clones.

D: TRBD1
size: .
V: TRBV24-1
J: TRBJ2-5
DNA: TGTGCCACCAGTGATCCTGGACAGGGGGGGATGGAGACCCAGTACTTC
CDR3: CATSDPGQGGMETQYF

D: TRBD1
size: many
V: TRBV24-1
J: TRBJ2-3
DNA: TGTGCCACCAGTGACCCCGGACAGGGGCTCACAGATACGCAGTATTTT
CDR3: CATSDPGQGLTDTQYF

D: .
size: many
V: TRBV6-1
J: TRBJ1-4
DNA: TGTGCCAGCAGTGAGAGAGGGGGGAATGAAAAACTGTTTTTT
CDR3: CASSERGGNEKLFF

D: .
size: many
V: TRBV20-1
J: TRBJ1-3
DNA: TGCAGTGCTACTCTCGGGGACACCATATATTTT
CDR3: CSATLGDTIYF

D: TRBD1
size: once
V: TRBV6-2/TRBV6-3
J: TRBJ1-2
DNA: TGTGCCAGCAGTATGGAGGGGGCGCAAAACTATGGCTACACCTTC
CDR3: CASSMEGAQNYGYTF

D: TRBD2
size: .
V: TRBV7-8
J: TRBJ2-1
DNA: TGTGCCAGCAGCTTTAGCGGGGACAATGAGCAGTTCTTC
CDR3: CASSFSGDNEQFF

D: .
size: .
V: TRBV14
J: TRBJ1-6
DNA: TGTGCCAGCAGCAAAGCAAAAGGGGGGCAGAGGAATTCACCCCTCCACTTC
CDR3: CASSKAKGGQRNSPLHF

D: TRBD2
size: .
V: TRBV28
J: TRBJ2-3
DNA: TGTGCCAGCAGCCCTACTAGCGGGAGAAACACAGATACGCAGTATTTT
CDR3: CASSPTSGRNTDTQYF

D: TRBD1
size: once
V: TRBV5-1
J: TRBJ2-1
DNA: TGCGCCAGCACCGGGGGACAGGGTATGGATGAGCAGTTCTTC
CDR3: CASTGGQGMDEQFF

D: .
size: many
V: TRBV15
J: TRBJ2-5
DNA: TGTGCCACCAGCAGAGCGGGGCAGGGAGAGACCCAGTACTTC
CDR3: CATSRAGQGETQYF

D: .
size: many
V: TRBV3-1
J: TRBJ2-5
DNA: TGTGCCAGCAGCCAAGGGGACTTCCAAGAGACCCAGTACTTC
CDR3: CASSQGDFQETQYF

D: .
size: many
V: TRBV11-2
J: TRBJ1-3
DNA: TGTGCCAGCAGCTTAGCGGCAGGTAGCTCTGGAAACACCATATATTTT
CDR3: CASSLAAGSSGNTIYF

D: .
size: many
V: TRBV2
J: TRBJ2-7
DNA: TGTGCCAGCAGCCTAGGCCAGACAGTCTACGAGCAGTACTTC
CDR3: CASSLGQTVYEQYF

D: TRBD2
size: many
V: TRBV4-1
J: TRBJ2-5
DNA: TGCGCCAGCAGCCAAGTAGGGGCGGGGGGCAGGGAGACCCAGTACTTC
CDR3: CASSQVGAGGRETQYF

D: .
size: .
V: TRBV12-3/TRBV12-4
J: TRBJ1-2
DNA: TGTGCCAGCAGTGGCAGGGGCTTTAACTATGGCTACACCTTC
CDR3: CASSGRGFNYGYTF

D: TRBD1
size: many
V: TRBV20-1
J: TRBJ1-5
DNA: TGCAGTGCCGGGACAGACCCCAATCAGCCCCAGCATTTT
CDR3: CSAGTDPNQPQHF

D: TRBD1
size: .
V: TRBV6-1
J: TRBJ2-7
DNA: TGTGCCAGCAGAAAGGGGGCGAGGGGAGAGCAGTACTTC
CDR3: CASRKGARGEQYF

D: .
size: .
V: TRBV19
J: TRBJ2-7
DNA: TGTGCCAGTAGTCAGACGGCAAGCTACGAGCAGTACTTC
CDR3: CASSQTASYEQYF

D: TRBD1
size: .
V: TRBV5-1
J: TRBJ1-2
DNA: TGCGCCAGCAGCTTGGAAACAGGGGGCGGCTATGGCTACACCTTC
CDR3: CASSLETGGGYGYTF

D: .
size: .
V: TRBV6-4
J: TRBJ2-2
DNA: TGTGCCAGCAGCAGAGAACCTAAAACAGGCACCGGGGAGCTGTTTTTT
CDR3: CASSREPKTGTGELFF

D: .
size: many
V: TRBV6-1
J: TRBJ1-1
DNA: TGTGCCAGCGGGACTGGGCTATACACTGAAGCTTTCTTT
CDR3: CASGTGLYTEAFF

D: TRBD2
size: .
V: TRBV7-8
J: TRBJ2-1
DNA: TGTGCCAGCAGCCCAACCGACCTTACTAGCGGGAGGGCTTGGGAGCAGTTCTTC
CDR3: CASSPTDLTSGRAWEQFF

D: .
size: .
V: TRBV28
J: TRBJ2-2
DNA: .
CDR3: CASNDSGRYEQYFGPGTTGELFF

D: .
size: .
V: TRBV5-1
J: TRBJ2-6
DNA: TGCGTCAGCAGCTTGGTACGGAATCTGGGTGCCAACGTCCTGACTTTC
CDR3: CVSSLVRNLGANVLTF

D: TRBD2
size: many
V: TRBV5-5
J: TRBJ2-5
DNA: TGTGCCAGCAGCCAGGGACTAGCGGGGGGCTACCAAGAGACCCAGTACTTC
CDR3: CASSQGLAGGYQETQYF

D: .
size: medium-sized
V: TRBV27
J: TRBJ1-6
DNA: TGTGCCAGCAGTTTTTATAATTCACCCCTCCACTTT
CDR3: CASSFYNSPLHF

D: .
size: many
V: TRBV9
J: TRBJ2-5
DNA: TGTGCCAGCAGCAACCAACTTGCGGGGCGCGAGACCCAGTACTTC
CDR3: CASSNQLAGRETQYF